Sequencing of this T cell receptor (beta chain) was carried out in a study of CD8 T cells in Susac syndrome. Study outcomes and limitations: The study acknowledged a relatively small number of individuals in its TCR sequencing and HLA analysis.

CD8+ and CD4+ T cells from blood underwent TCR beta sequencing, which was carried out in a high-throughput format. Relapsing-remitting disease, either stable or active, was present in the multiple sclerosis controls, who were treatment-naive patients. The germline CDR1 and CDR2 sequences are GTSNPN and SVGIG (reference sequence). The CDR3 totals 13 residues. Between the trimmed V and J ends, which lost 2 bases and 0 bases, there was a span of 7 bases. cDNA came from 0.5 to 1 ug RNA primed by random hexamers. Coverage of TCR beta CDR3 amplification by immunoSEQ multiplex PCR extended to 54 Vbeta and 13 Jbeta. One entry per CDR3 protein results from TCRdb running MiXCR on the immunoSEQ multiplex PCR reads. The sample records about 430,000 distinct CDR3 sequences, about 85% being singletons. There are a few counts of this clonotype. Its antigen is not identified.

Sequencing input: CD8+ T cells from PBMCs. This chain connects TRBV30 to TRBJ1-1; D is ambiguous. This clonotype originated in a human donor with multiple sclerosis. CDR3: CAWSQGMNTEAFF. The CDR3 DNA sequence: TGTGCCTGGAGTCAAGGAATGAACACTGAAGCTTTCTTT.